These 20 T cell receptor beta chains were sequenced from one sample in a study of OX40 agonist ivuxolimab in advanced cancers. Clones were read by immunoSEQ multiplex PCR, and TCRdb kept only the in-frame ones, dropping some. In the table there are approximately 80,000 clones, around 90% of which are singletons. This material consisted of CD4+ or CD8+ T cells sorted from blood, taken in a trial of the OX40 agonist ivuxolimab. The source of these receptors is an adult with an advanced solid tumor such as melanoma, head and neck, liver or kidney cancer.

V usage is TRBV11-3 and J usage is TRBJ2-1; 13 nucleotides line up with TRBD2. Germline V gene data show CDR1 as SGHNT and CDR2 as YENEEA. The length of the CDR3 is 15 residues. V gave up 7 bases and J gave up 8 bases; unmatched junction bases: 8. This CDR3 reads CASTPGLAGVDEQFF. CDR3 in DNA: TGTGCCAGCACCCCCGGACTAGCGGGAGTAGATGAGCAGTTCTTC.

The chain employs TRBV30 and TRBJ2-3; D perhaps matches TRBD1 (6 bases). The V end was cut by 0 bases, the J end by 3 bases, with 10 bases between. The CDR3 loop spans 14 amino acids. Germline-derived CDR1 and CDR2 are GTSNPN and SVGIG (reference sequence). This CDR3 reads CAWSVLRGTDTQYF. CDR3 coding DNA: TGTGCCTGGAGTGTACTCAGGGGAACAGATACGCAGTATTTT.

This clone was seen a handful of times. V usage is TRBV28 and J usage is TRBJ1-5, with D unclear. The V gene's germline CDR1 is MDHEN and CDR2 SYDVKM. Trimming stripped 1 base from V and 5 bases from J, with 9 bases between. This CDR3 has 14 amino acids. The CDR3 region has the DNA TGTGCCAGCAGTTTATCACATCTTGATCAGCCCCAGCATTTT. Protein: CASSLSHLDQPQHF.

The V gene is TRBV4-1, the J gene TRBJ2-7; a weak D match, TRBD2 (7 bases). The ends were cut back, 5 bases at V and 4 bases at J, with 21 bases in the middle. CDR1 is MGHRA and CDR2 is YSYEKL in the germline V gene. The CDR3 spans 16 residues. The CDR3: CASSWGGGLFSYEQYF. The CDR3 nucleotides read TGCGCCAGCAGCTGGGGCGGGGGCCTGTTCTCATACGAGCAGTACTTC.

This clone was counted a single time. The junction differs from germline at one of its ends, possibly a read error. The V call is TRBV10-1, the J call TRBJ1-2; the D gene is possibly TRBD1 (5 bases). The CDR3 sequence is 17 residues long. Germline CDR1 WNHNN, CDR2 SYGVQD (reference sequence). The CDR3 DNA reads as TGCACCAGCAGTGAGTCGATCGGAGACGGGGGTACCTATGGCTACACCTTC. Encoded protein: CTSSESIGDGGTYGYTF.

The CDR3 sequence: CASSLDLNEKLFF. The CDR3 nucleotides are TGTGCCAGCAGCCTCGACTTAAATGAAAAACTGTTTTTT. The rearrangement links TRBV7-9 to TRBJ1-4; D is ambiguous. The CDR3 loop spans 13 amino acids. V was clipped by 5 bases and J by 5 bases, with 9 bases between them. CDR1 SEHNR and CDR2 FQNEAQ come from the germline V gene (reference sequence).

The chain is built from TRBV2 and TRBJ1-2, with a weak D call TRBD1 (6 bases). This CDR3 contains 16 residues. Germline assignment: CDR1 SNHLY and CDR2 FYNNEI. V lost 8 bases to trimming and J lost 7 bases, with 26 bases between them. The CDR3: CASSRGALPGGSGYTF. The DNA for the CDR3 is TGTGCCAGCTCCCGGGGGGCGCTTCCCGGGGGATCTGGCTACACCTTC.

V is TRBV19 and J is TRBJ1-5, with no clear D. This CDR3 region has 14 residues. Germline loops: CDR1 LNHDA, CDR2 SQIVND (reference sequence). Trimming removed 3 bases from V and 4 bases from J, with 10 bases in between. The CDR3, as DNA: TGTGCCAGTAGTATCCACGGAGAGAATCAGCCCCAGCATTTT. Translation: CASSIHGENQPQHF.

In DNA, the CDR3 is TGTGCCAGCAGCCAAGTAGGAACTAATTCACCCCTCCACTTT. Residues: CASSQVGTNSPLHF. The gene calls are TRBV4-2 and TRBJ1-6; D is ambiguous. V shed 1 base and J shed 6 bases, with 7 bases lying between them. From germline, CDR1 is LGHNA and CDR2 YNFKEQ. This CDR3 has 14 amino acids.

The chain joins TRBV11-3 to TRBJ2-1; 10 positions match TRBD2. The CDR3 contains 15 residues. Germline values: CDR1 SGHNT, CDR2 YENEEA. Losses at the gene ends were 4 bases for V and 4 bases for J; bases not matched to a gene: 4. The CDR3, as DNA: TGTGCCAGCAGCTCTACTAGCGGGACGTACAATGAGCAGTTCTTC. This encodes CASSSTSGTYNEQFF.

The chain uses TRBV5-6 and TRBJ1-5, with a weak D call TRBD1 (5 bases). Germline CDR1 is SGHDT and CDR2 is YYEEEE. V lost 0 bases and J lost 4, with 11 bases in between. The CDR3 consists of 15 residues. The CDR3 DNA reads as TGTGCCAGCAGCTTGGTTAGGGGAAGGAATCAGCCCCAGCATTTT. Its protein product is CASSLVRGRNQPQHF.

V usage is TRBV19 and J usage is TRBJ2-3, with D hard to call. CDR3 length: 15 residues. Per the germline V gene, CDR1 is LNHDA and CDR2 is SQIVND (reference sequence). V gave up 6 bases and J gave up 1 base, with 14 bases separating them. CDR3 in amino acids: CASSWTAVRTDTQYF. The CDR3 DNA sequence: TGTGCCAGTAGCTGGACGGCCGTACGCACAGATACGCAGTATTTT.

The chain is built from TRBV2 and TRBJ2-3, with D possibly TRBD2 on 6 matching bases. V was cut by 8 bases and J by 2 bases, with 14 bases left in between. CDR1 and CDR2 (germline): SNHLY, FYNNEI. This CDR3 contains 14 residues. The CDR3 DNA follows: TGTGCCAGCTGCGGGACGGACTTCACAGATACGCAGTATTTT. Its protein product is CASCGTDFTDTQYF.

A few counts support this clone. The V and J genes are TRBV5-1 and TRBJ2-5; 7 bases map to TRBD2. V trimming: 4 bases; J trimming: 2 bases; junction bases outside the gene matches: 5. Germline V lookup: CDR1 SGHRS, CDR2 YFSETQ. This CDR3 is built from 14 residues. This chain's CDR3 is CASSRDGRQETQYF. CDR3 sequence (DNA): TGCGCCAGCAGCCGGGACGGGAGGCAAGAGACCCAGTACTTC.

In this sample, this clone turned up once. This chain joins TRBV19 and TRBJ2-7, with D perhaps assigned TRBD1 or TRBD2 (5 bases each). The V gene's germline CDR1 is LNHDA and CDR2 SQIVND (reference sequence). CDR3 length: 13 residues. V lost 5 bases to trimming and J lost 2 bases, with 10 bases between them. The CDR3 DNA reads as TGTGCCAGTAGTCGGGGCAGAGCCTACGAGCAGTACTTC. Residues: CASSRGRAYEQYF. Full variable domain (outside the CDR3, taken from reference TRBV19 and TRBJ2-7): DGGITQSPKYLFRKEGQNVTLSCEQNLNHDAMYWYRQDPGQGLRLIYYSQIVNDFQKGDIAEGYSVSREKKESFPLTVTSAQKNPTAFYLCASSRGRAYEQYFGPGTRLTVT.

This chain joins TRBV6-6 and TRBJ1-1; 7 positions agree with TRBD1. With V trimmed by 5 bases and J by 4 bases, 7 bases remained unmatched. CDR1 MNHNY and CDR2 SVGAGI come from the germline V gene (reference sequence). This CDR3 is 14 amino acids long. CDR3 in amino acids: CASSTGAGGTEAFF. In DNA form, the CDR3 reads TGTGCCAGCAGTACAGGGGCGGGGGGCACTGAAGCTTTCTTT.

V usage is TRBV5-6 and J usage is TRBJ1-2; D unclear. Trimming took off 7 bases at V and 3 bases at J, with 10 bases between the two ends. Germline V lookup: CDR1 SGHDT, CDR2 YYEEEE. This CDR3 comprises 12 residues. The CDR3 nucleotides read TGTGCCAGCCATGGTGGGGACTATGGCTACACCTTC. It yields the protein CASHGGDYGYTF.

The genes are TRBV18 and TRBJ2-7, with D maybe TRBD2 (5 bases). Per germline, CDR1 KGHSH and CDR2 LQKENI. Trimming stripped 0 bases from V and 6 bases from J, with 12 bases between. This CDR3 has 14 residues. The CDR3 DNA reads as TGTGCCAGCTCACCACCAGACTATTCGGTCGAGCAGTACTTC. This encodes CASSPPDYSVEQYF. The whole variable domain, remainder taken from reference TRBV18 and TRBJ2-7, is NAGVMQNPRHLVRRRGQEARLRCSPMKGHSHVYWYRQLPEEGLKFMVYLQKENIIDESGMPKERFSAEFPKEGPSILRIQQVVRGDSAAYFCASSPPDYSVEQYFGPGTRLTVT.

The rearrangement links TRBV11-3 to TRBJ1-4; D might be TRBD1 (5 bases). This CDR3 contains 15 residues. CDR1 and CDR2 (germline): SGHNT, YENEEA. Trimming pared 1 base from V and 4 bases from J, leaving 10 bases between. In DNA, the CDR3 is TGTGCCAGCAGCTTAGGTCTTGGGGGTAATGAAAAACTGTTTTTT. This translates into CASSLGLGGNEKLFF.

The chain has TRBV7-9 and TRBJ2-3, with 7 nucleotides matching TRBD2. Per the germline V gene, CDR1 is SEHNR and CDR2 is FQNEAQ (reference sequence). The CDR3 has 16 amino acids. J gave up 2 bases and V 0 bases, and 5 bases lay outside the gene matches. The CDR3 coding sequence is TGTGCCAGCAGCTTAGCCGGGGGAGGGACCACAGATACGCAGTATTTT. Translating it yields CASSLAGGGTTDTQYF.